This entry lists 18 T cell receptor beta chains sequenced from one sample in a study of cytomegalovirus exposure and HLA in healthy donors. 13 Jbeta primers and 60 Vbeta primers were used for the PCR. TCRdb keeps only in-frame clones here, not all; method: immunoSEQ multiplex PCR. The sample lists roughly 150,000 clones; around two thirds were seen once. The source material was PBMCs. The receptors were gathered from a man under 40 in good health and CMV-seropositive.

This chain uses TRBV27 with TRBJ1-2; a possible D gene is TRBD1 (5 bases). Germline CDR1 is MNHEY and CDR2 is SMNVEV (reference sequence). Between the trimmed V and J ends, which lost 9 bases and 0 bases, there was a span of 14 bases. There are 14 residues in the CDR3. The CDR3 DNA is TGTGCCAGTTTCAGGGCAGGGTCTAACTATGGCTACACCTTC. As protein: CASFRAGSNYGYTF.

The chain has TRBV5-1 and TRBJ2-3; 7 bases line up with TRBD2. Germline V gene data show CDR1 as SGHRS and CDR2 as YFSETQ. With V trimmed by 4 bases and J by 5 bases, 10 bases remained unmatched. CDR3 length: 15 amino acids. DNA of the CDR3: TGCGCCAGCAGCCCGCGGAGGGTAGCGGGAGATACGCAGTATTTT. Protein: CASSPRRVAGDTQYF.

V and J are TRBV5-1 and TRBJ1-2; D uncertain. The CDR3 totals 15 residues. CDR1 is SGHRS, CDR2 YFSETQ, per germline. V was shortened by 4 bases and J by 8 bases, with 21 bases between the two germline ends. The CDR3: CASSPSGVLMGGYTF. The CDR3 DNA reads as TGCGCCAGCAGCCCGTCCGGGGTTCTAATGGGCGGCTACACCTTC.

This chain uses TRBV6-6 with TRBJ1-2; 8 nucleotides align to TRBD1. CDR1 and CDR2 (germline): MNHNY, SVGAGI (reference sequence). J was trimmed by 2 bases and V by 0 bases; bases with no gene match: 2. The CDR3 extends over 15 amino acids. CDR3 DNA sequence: TGTGCCAGCAGTTACTCGGACAGGGCGAACTATGGCTACACCTTC. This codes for CASSYSDRANYGYTF.

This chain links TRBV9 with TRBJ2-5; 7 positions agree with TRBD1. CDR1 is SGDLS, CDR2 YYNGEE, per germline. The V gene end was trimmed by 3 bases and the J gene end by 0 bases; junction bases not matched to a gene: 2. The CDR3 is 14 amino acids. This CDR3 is CASSGQGDQETQYF. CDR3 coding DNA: TGTGCCAGCAGCGGGCAGGGGGACCAAGAGACCCAGTACTTC.

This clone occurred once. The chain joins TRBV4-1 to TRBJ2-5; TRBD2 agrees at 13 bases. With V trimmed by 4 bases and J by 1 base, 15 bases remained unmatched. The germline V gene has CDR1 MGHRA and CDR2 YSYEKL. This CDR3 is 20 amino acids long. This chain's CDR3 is CASSLGPRTSGRIRQETQYF. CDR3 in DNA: TGCGCCAGCAGCCTCGGGCCTAGGACTAGCGGGAGAATTCGCCAAGAGACCCAGTACTTC.

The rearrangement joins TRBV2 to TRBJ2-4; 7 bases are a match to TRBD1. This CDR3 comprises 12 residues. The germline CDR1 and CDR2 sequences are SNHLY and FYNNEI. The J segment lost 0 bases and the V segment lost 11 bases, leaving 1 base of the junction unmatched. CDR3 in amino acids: CAYRGAKNIQYF. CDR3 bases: TGTGCCTACAGGGGAGCCAAAAACATTCAGTACTTC.

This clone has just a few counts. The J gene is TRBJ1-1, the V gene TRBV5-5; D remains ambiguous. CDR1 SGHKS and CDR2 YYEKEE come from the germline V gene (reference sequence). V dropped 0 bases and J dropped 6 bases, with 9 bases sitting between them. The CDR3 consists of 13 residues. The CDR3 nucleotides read TGTGCCAGCAGCTTGGTACTGGTGGCTGAAGCTTTCTTT. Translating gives CASSLVLVAEAFF.

The CDR3, as DNA: TGTGCCAGTAGTCCCATAGCGGGAAGGACTGAGCAGTTCTTC. Translated: CASSPIAGRTEQFF. This chain uses TRBV19 with TRBJ2-1; 8 positions match TRBD2. Losses at the gene ends were 5 bases for V and 9 bases for J; bases not matched to a gene: 9. This CDR3 is 14 amino acids long. Per the germline V gene, CDR1 is LNHDA and CDR2 is SQIVND (reference sequence).

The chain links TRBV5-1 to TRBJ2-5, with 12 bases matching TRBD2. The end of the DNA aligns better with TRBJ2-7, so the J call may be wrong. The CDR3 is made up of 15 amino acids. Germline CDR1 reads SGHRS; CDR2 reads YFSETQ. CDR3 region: CASSLAGGLLYEQYF. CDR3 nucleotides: TGCGCCAGCAGCCTAGCGGGAGGGCTTTTATACGAGCAGTACTTC.

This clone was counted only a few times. The CDR3 reads CASQTSDKETQYF. In nucleotides, the CDR3 is TGTGCCAGCCAGACTAGCGATAAAGAGACCCAGTACTTC. V is TRBV10-3 and J is TRBJ2-5, with 8 bases matching TRBD2. From germline, CDR1 is ENHRY and CDR2 SYGVKD. The V gene end was trimmed by 10 bases and the J gene end by 3 bases; junction bases not matched to a gene: 7. The CDR3 has 13 residues.

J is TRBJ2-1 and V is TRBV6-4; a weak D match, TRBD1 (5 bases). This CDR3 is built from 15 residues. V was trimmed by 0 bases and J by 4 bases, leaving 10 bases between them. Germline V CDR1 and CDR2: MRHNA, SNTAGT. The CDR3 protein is CASSDSSGPYNEQFF. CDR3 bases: TGTGCCAGCAGTGACTCATCAGGGCCATACAATGAGCAGTTCTTC.

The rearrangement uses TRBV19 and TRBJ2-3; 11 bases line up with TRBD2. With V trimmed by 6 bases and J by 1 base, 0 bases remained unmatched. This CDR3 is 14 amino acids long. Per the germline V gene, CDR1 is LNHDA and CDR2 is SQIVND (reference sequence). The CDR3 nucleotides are TGTGCCAGTAGGACTAGCGGGGGCACAGATACGCAGTATTTT. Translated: CASRTSGGTDTQYF.

CDR3 DNA: TGTGCCAGCAGCAGTACCGGCTCTGGAAACACCATATATTTT. Its translation is CASSSTGSGNTIYF. J is TRBJ1-3 and V is TRBV5-6; the D is unclear. The CDR3 has 14 amino acids. Germline assignment: CDR1 SGHDT and CDR2 YYEEEE. V lost 4 bases to trimming and J lost 0 bases, with 8 bases between them.

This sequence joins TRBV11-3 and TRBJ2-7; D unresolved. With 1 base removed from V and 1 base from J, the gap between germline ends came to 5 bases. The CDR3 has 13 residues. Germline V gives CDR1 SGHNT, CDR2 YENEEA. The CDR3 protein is CASSLARSYEQYF. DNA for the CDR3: TGTGCCAGCAGCTTAGCCAGGTCCTACGAGCAGTACTTC. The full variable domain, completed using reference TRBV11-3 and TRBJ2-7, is EAGVVQSPRYKIIEKKQPVAFWCNPISGHNTLYWYLQNLGQGPELLIRYENEEAVDDSQLPKDRFSAERLKGVDSTLKIQPAELGDSAVYLCASSLARSYEQYFGPGTRLTVT.

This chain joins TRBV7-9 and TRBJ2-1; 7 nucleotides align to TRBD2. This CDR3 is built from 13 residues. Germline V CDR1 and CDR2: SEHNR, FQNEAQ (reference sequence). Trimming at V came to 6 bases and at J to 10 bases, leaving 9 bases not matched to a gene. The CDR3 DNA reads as TGTGCCAGCAGGGCTAGCGGCGCCCGGGAGCAGTTCTTC. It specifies CASRASGAREQFF.

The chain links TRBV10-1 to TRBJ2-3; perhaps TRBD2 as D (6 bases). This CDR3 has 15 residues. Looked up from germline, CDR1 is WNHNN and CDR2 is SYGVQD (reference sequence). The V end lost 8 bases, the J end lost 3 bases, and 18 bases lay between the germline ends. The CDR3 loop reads CASLSQRARTDTQYF. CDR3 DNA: TGCGCCAGCCTGTCCCAGCGGGCACGAACAGATACGCAGTATTTT.

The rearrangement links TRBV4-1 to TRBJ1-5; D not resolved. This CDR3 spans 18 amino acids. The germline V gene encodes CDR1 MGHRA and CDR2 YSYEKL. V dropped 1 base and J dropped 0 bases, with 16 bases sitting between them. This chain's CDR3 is CASSQASGDYDSNQPQHF. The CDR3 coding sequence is TGCGCCAGCAGCCAAGCTTCTGGCGACTACGATAGCAATCAGCCCCAGCATTTT.